The 10 T cell receptor beta chains presented below share a single source sample, sequenced in a study of cytomegalovirus exposure and HLA in healthy donors. Primers included in the PCR were 60 Vbeta and 13 Jbeta primers. The assay was immunoSEQ multiplex PCR, and TCRdb's table has in-frame clones only and misses some. Of about 90,000 clones listed, around 71% are singletons. Sequencing used PBMCs. Source of these receptors: a man aged 30 to 39 in good health and CMV-seronegative.

Here the CDR3 reads CASSVGASSTDTQYF. The CDR3 nucleotides read TGTGCCAGCAGCGTAGGAGCGAGCAGCACAGATACGCAGTATTTT. This rearrangement joins TRBV9 to TRBJ2-3; no clear D. Trimming removed 0 bases at V and 0 bases at J, with 8 bases between. Germline CDR1 SGDLS, CDR2 YYNGEE. The CDR3 contains 15 residues.

The rearrangement uses TRBV30 and TRBJ2-1, with 9 bases that match TRBD1. The CDR3 is 14 amino acids. V was pared by 2 bases and J by 3 bases, with 2 bases of the junction left unmatched. CDR1 is GTSNPN and CDR2 is SVGIG in the germline V gene (reference sequence). CDR3 nucleotide sequence: TGTGCCTGGAGTCGGGGACAGGGCTACAATGAGCAGTTCTTC. This encodes CAWSRGQGYNEQFF.

Note on this clone: The sample carries other DNA sequences with the same CDR3. This chain links TRBV27 with TRBJ1-1, with D unresolved. The CDR3 loop spans 15 amino acids. V shed 3 bases and J shed 1 base, with 12 bases lying between them. Per the germline V gene, CDR1 is MNHEY and CDR2 is SMNVEV (reference sequence). The CDR3: CASSFRGARNTEAFF. Here the CDR3 DNA reads TGTGCCAGCAGTTTCCGGGGAGCCCGGAACACTGAAGCTTTCTTT.

The V call is TRBV29-1, the J call TRBJ1-1; no clear D. CDR3 length: 13 residues. Trimming shortened V by 3 bases and J by 6 bases, and 14 bases separated the two germline ends. Germline V lookup: CDR1 SQVTM, CDR2 ANQGSEA. CDR3 loop: CSVEARLVAEAFF. DNA for the CDR3: TGCAGCGTTGAGGCCCGACTTGTCGCTGAAGCTTTCTTT.

The chain carries TRBV4-1 and TRBJ1-1; TRBD1 matches at 7 bases. J lost 6 bases, V lost 1 base, and 17 bases had no gene match. The CDR3 is 18 residues long. CDR1 and CDR2 from the germline V gene are MGHRA and YSYEKL. CDR3 residues: CASSQVPGMNRGRAEAFF. The CDR3 region has the DNA TGCGCCAGCAGCCAAGTACCGGGCATGAACAGGGGCCGAGCTGAAGCTTTCTTT.

The rearrangement links TRBV29-1 to TRBJ2-4; D uncertain. Germline CDR1 SQVTM, CDR2 ANQGSEA. The V gene lost 2 bases and the J gene lost 8 bases, with 13 bases spanning the gap. The CDR3 is 13 amino acids. The CDR3 sequence: CSVETPESYIQYF. The CDR3 DNA reads as TGCAGCGTTGAAACGCCGGAGAGTTACATTCAGTACTTC.

This clone was seen more than once but under ten times. This chain joins TRBV6-5 and TRBJ1-2; the match to TRBD1 covers 7 bases. This CDR3 is built from 12 residues. V lost 2 bases to trimming and J lost 8 bases; unmatched junction nucleotides: 2. Germline assignment: CDR1 MNHEY and CDR2 SVGAGI. CDR3 residues: CASSYGGQGYTF. CDR3 in DNA: TGTGCCAGCAGTTACGGGGGACAGGGCTACACCTTC.

The chain couples TRBV5-6 to TRBJ1-2, with D perhaps matching TRBD1 (5 bases). V was clipped by 4 bases and J by 4 bases, with 17 bases between them. CDR1 and CDR2 from the germline V gene are SGHDT and YYEEEE. This CDR3 is 15 amino acids long. CDR3 DNA: TGTGCCAGCAGCCGTCTTTGGGGCGGAGCCTATGGCTACACCTTC. Its translation is CASSRLWGGAYGYTF.

This chain connects TRBV6-5 to TRBJ2-7; 8 bases are shared with TRBD1. Germline V gene lookup returns CDR1 MNHEY and CDR2 SVGAGI. There are 14 residues in the CDR3. Trimming cost V 4 bases and J 5 bases; bases outside gene matches: 7. CDR3: CASSSGQGVNEQYF. The CDR3 DNA reads as TGTGCCAGCAGTTCTGGACAGGGTGTCAACGAGCAGTACTTC.

The J gene is TRBJ1-6, the V gene TRBV4-3; TRBD1 is a possible D gene (6 bases). The germline V gene has CDR1 LGHNA and CDR2 YSLEER. V was cut by 4 bases and J by 7 bases, with 23 bases left in between. The CDR3 loop spans 18 amino acids. The CDR3: CASSPYQSGERRNSPLHF. CDR3 bases: TGCGCCAGCAGCCCGTACCAATCAGGGGAGCGGAGGAATTCACCCCTCCACTTT.